This TCR beta chain was retrieved from a study of T cell responses to AZD1222 COVID-19 vaccine. Study-level results: Following two doses of AZD1222, Spike-specific TCR breadth and depth rose. Within unmutated variant regions lay the reported targets of nearly half of spike-specific TCRs. Sampling captured repertoires only after the peak T cell response. Spike as a whole was targeted by vaccine-associated CD4 TCRs, dominant at 160-218 and 743-854.

J was trimmed by 0 bases and V by 0 bases; bases with no gene match: 5. This CDR3 region has 16 residues. The germline V gene encodes CDR1 ENHRY and CDR2 SYGVKD. On this clone: Its antigen is still unknown.

TCRdb keeps only in-frame clones here, not all; method: immunoSEQ multiplex PCR. The sample records 110,000 to 150,000 clones, 85% to 95% being singletons. The receptor was derived from an adult who had recovered from COVID-19. This chain uses TRBV10-3 with TRBJ2-7, with 7 bases that match TRBD2. The specimen was peripheral blood, collected after recovery from COVID-19. CDR3 sequence reads: CAISESGRGNSYEQYF. Here the CDR3 DNA reads TGTGCCATCAGTGAGTCGGGGCGGGGGAACTCCTACGAGCAGTACTTC.